This record concerns one T cell receptor beta chain sequence. Many counts were recorded for this clonotype. Its antigen remains undetermined. Per-nucleotide qualities are absent, and no much larger clonotype sits a single base away. This entry is derived from a study of blood T cells in healthy people across ages (dated by TCRdb to between 2014 and 2017). Turning to the overall study: In model experiments, roughly one uniquely barcoded TCR beta cDNA molecule per two T cells was captured by template switching. To track age-related changes in TCR beta repertoire diversity, the study relied on deep sequencing normalized with unique cDNA molecular identifiers. The donors were split into four age groups: young (average around 15 years), middle-aged (nearly 40), aged (over 55) and long-lived (approximately 80). To avoid experimental bias, donors of different ages were randomly spread across the sequencing lanes. The study analyzed two additional independent replicas of 1 million unique cDNA reads from the same blood draw for two donors, one aged 18 to 29 and one aged 80 or older. Paper-wide results and their limitations: There was a strong correlation between observed TCR beta diversity and the percentage of naive T cells measured by flow cytometry. Observed TCR beta diversity per million T cells fell roughly linearly with age, and a significant reduction was already apparent by age around 40. Bulk unsorted PBMC profiling prevented conclusive comparison of naive and antigen-experienced compartments. Because donor CMV infection status was unknown, age-related changes in expanded clonotypes were potentially confounded. Estimates of total diversity based on one million sequenced T cells were considered lower bounds and underestimates. Compared with the aged group, the long-lived group had more naive CD4+ T cells, fewer expanded clones and increased TCR diversity, suggesting age selection.

The library was generated by 5' RACE. The sample was run on an Illumina HiSeq 2500. A second about 7 to 12 cycle PCR used a sample-barcoded 5' primer and a J-beta primer mix. A template-switch 5' adaptor carrying 12 random nucleotides introduced a unique molecular identifier onto each TCR beta cDNA molecule. Each sample yielded at least 3 million CDR3-containing paired-end reads. First-strand cDNA was synthesized from all RNA with the Mint cDNA synthesis kit, primed by a TRBC-specific oligonucleotide. Following uracil-DNA glycosylase treatment, a first 18-cycle PCR with universal primers M1SS and BC2_uni_R was performed on all cDNA. The study's own analysis went as follows. Normalization of each sample was performed by random selection of 1 million high-quality reads, each carrying a distinct molecular identifier. Reads with shared molecular identifiers were discarded instead of being binned into consensus sequences. MiTCR, set to a Q25 quality threshold and the strictest error-elimination algorithm, was used for CDR3 identification, clonotype clustering and error correction. Lower-bound total TCR beta diversity was estimated with a nonparametric unseen species model using Euler transformation. TCRdb reworked the public reads: Q25 trimming with fastp, MiXCR clone assembly, productive beta chains retained. Rows with one shared CDR3 protein collapse into an entry with the most common genes and DNA. What appears here as the V and J calls and clone size reflects TCRdb's work, not the paper's. The sample has 550,000 to 750,000 distinct CDR3 sequences on record, roughly 21% of them singletons. The top ten hold 3.6% of the sample.

The 39 donors, aged about 6 to 95 years, were systemically healthy Caucasian individuals from Russia. Ten milliliters of peripheral blood were drawn from each donor into EDTA-treated Vacutainer tubes. Ficoll-Paque density-gradient centrifugation was used to isolate PBMCs, with at least 7 million per sample. Total RNA, at least 6 micrograms per sample, was extracted from PBMCs with Trizol reagent. For every donor, flow cytometry on a PBMC aliquot measured the percentage of naive CD45RAhigh/CD27high T cells. The clonotype comes from a man between 65 and 85 years old in good health. Sequenced sample: blood.

At the DNA level, the sequence is TGCGCCAGCAGCTTGGCATCGGGGGCCTCTAGCTACGAGCAGTACTTC. Translated, this is CASSLASGASSYEQYF. The V and J genes are TRBV5-1 and TRBJ2-7; the D gene is perhaps TRBD1 or TRBD2, each of them matching over 6 bases. The germline ends are 16 bases apart after V is trimmed by 0 bases and J by 3 bases. From a lookup of the germline V gene, CDR1 and CDR2 are SGHRS and YFSETQ. From the cysteine through the phenylalanine, the CDR3 covers 16 amino acids. The read is trimmed to its CDR3 DNA, 48 bases read in frame from base 1. Extended through the reference TRBV5-1 and TRBJ2-7 proteins, this CDR3 yields the full variable domain: KAGVTQTPRYLIKTRGQQVTLSCSPISGHRSVSWYQQTPGQGLQFLFEYFSETQRNKGNFPGRFSGRQFSNSRSEMNVSTLELGDSALYLCASSLASGASSYEQYFGPGTRLTVT.